One sample yielded the 24 T cell receptor beta chains listed below, sequenced in a study of T-cell memory formation after mild COVID-19. TCRdb itself ran the 5' RACE reads through MiXCR, one entry per CDR3 protein. The profile covers 390,000 or so distinct CDR3 sequences, with around a sixth appearing a single time and 20% to 25% taken by the ten largest. Sample: PBMCs or a T cell subset sorted from them (not recorded which). The receptors here all came from a man in his late teens or twenties who had mild COVID-19 (a few samples of this study predate the infection). Cell type and time point are not known.

This clonotype was seen a few times. The chain has TRBV7-9 and TRBJ2-3, with a weak D call TRBD1 (6 bases). V lost 2 bases and J 6 bases, leaving 15 bases between the germline ends. Germline loops: CDR1 SEHNR, CDR2 FQNEAQ (reference sequence). The CDR3 is made up of 15 amino acids. The CDR3 sequence is CASSLPPGAWDTQYF. The CDR3 DNA reads as TGTGCCAGCAGCTTACCCCCAGGGGCCTGGGATACGCAGTATTTT.

This clonotype has only a few counts. This chain connects TRBV20-1 to TRBJ1-5; D not resolved. In germline, CDR1 is DFQATT, CDR2 SNEGSKA (reference sequence). This CDR3 has 14 residues. With 0 bases removed from V and 0 bases from J, the gap between germline ends came to 6 bases. The DNA for the CDR3 is TGCAGTGCTAGAGAGGAGGCTAGCAATCAGCCCCAGCATTTT. This sequence encodes CSAREEASNQPQHF.

This clonotype has more than one count but fewer than ten. The gene calls are TRBV5-8 and TRBJ2-2; no clear D gene. Trimming left V 1 base short and J 4 bases short, with 5 bases between. Germline lookup yields CDR1 SGHTS and CDR2 YDEGEE. CDR3 size: 13 residues. CDR3 loop: CASSLYRTGELFF. Written as DNA, the CDR3 is TGTGCCAGCAGCTTGTATCGCACCGGGGAGCTGTTTTTT.

The chain links TRBV7-9 to TRBJ2-2, with 8 bases lining up with TRBD1. Germline values: CDR1 SEHNR, CDR2 FQNEAQ (reference sequence). The CDR3 extends over 15 amino acids. J gave up 6 bases and V 5 bases, and 8 bases lay outside the gene matches. CDR3: CASSLGTGGAGELFF. For the CDR3, the DNA is TGTGCCAGCAGCCTTGGGACAGGAGGCGCCGGGGAGCTGTTTTTT. Using reference TRBV7-9 and TRBJ2-2 for the parts outside the CDR3, the full variable domain is DTGVSQNPRHKITKRGQNVTFRCDPISEHNRLYWYRQTLGQGPEFLTYFQNEAQLEKSRLLSDRFSAERPKGSFSTLEIQRTEQGDSAMYLCASSLGTGGAGELFFGEGSRLTVL.

This clonotype was seen many times. This rearrangement joins TRBV11-2 to TRBJ2-5; 7 bases align to TRBD1. The trim removed 5 bases at V and 1 base at J, leaving 4 bases unmatched. CDR3 length: 14 residues. Germline loops: CDR1 SGHAT, CDR2 FQNNGV. CDR3 in DNA: TGTGCCAGCAGCCCAGGGGGTACCCAAGAGACCCAGTACTTC. It specifies CASSPGGTQETQYF.

The rearrangement links TRBV5-1 to TRBJ1-4; unclear D gene. Looked up from germline, CDR1 is SGHRS and CDR2 is YFSETQ. This CDR3 has 15 residues. V lost 2 bases to trimming and J lost 7 bases, with 15 bases between them. The CDR3 coding sequence is TGCGCCAGCAGCTTAGGTACTGCATCGGGTGAAAAACTGTTTTTT. It specifies CASSLGTASGEKLFF.

This clonotype has a handful of counts. The chain employs TRBV5-1 and TRBJ2-2; 7 bases fit TRBD1. Germline assignment: CDR1 SGHRS and CDR2 YFSETQ. The CDR3 spans 17 residues. The trim removed 2 bases at V and 0 bases at J, leaving 7 bases unmatched. Here the CDR3 reads CASSFGLGTANTGELFF. The CDR3 DNA reads as TGCGCCAGCAGCTTTGGATTGGGGACAGCGAACACCGGGGAGCTGTTTTTT. Variable domain in full (rest from reference TRBV5-1 and TRBJ2-2): KAGVTQTPRYLIKTRGQQVTLSCSPISGHRSVSWYQQTPGQGLQFLFEYFSETQRNKGNFPGRFSGRQFSNSRSEMNVSTLELGDSALYLCASSFGLGTANTGELFFGEGSRLTVL.

The chain links TRBV14 to TRBJ1-4, with D uncertain. The CDR3 totals 13 residues. V lost 0 bases and J 4 bases, leaving 3 bases between the germline ends. Germline V gene lookup returns CDR1 SGHDN and CDR2 FVKESK. The CDR3 DNA is TGTGCCAGCAGCCAAGATCATAATGAAAAACTGTTTTTT. This gives the protein CASSQDHNEKLFF.

This clonotype showed up just a few times. This CDR3 is CASSGQGVNYGYTF. As DNA, the CDR3 is TGTGCCAGCTCAGGCCAGGGGGTCAACTATGGCTACACCTTC. The rearrangement links TRBV18 to TRBJ1-2; 7 positions agree with TRBD1. The ends lost 5 bases at V and 2 bases at J; junction bases unmatched: 5. This CDR3 region has 14 residues. Germline V gene lookup returns CDR1 KGHSH and CDR2 LQKENI.

The table lists this clonotype with a few counts. The V gene is TRBV4-3, the J gene TRBJ1-2, with D unresolved. Germline values: CDR1 LGHNA, CDR2 YSLEER. This CDR3 contains 14 residues. V was clipped by 4 bases and J by 2 bases, with 11 bases between them. The CDR3 protein is CASSRDGPNYGYTF. The CDR3 DNA sequence: TGCGCCAGCAGCCGAGACGGACCAAACTATGGCTACACCTTC.

In its sample, this clonotype was seen a few times. This chain links TRBV7-3 with TRBJ2-1, with 12 bases matching TRBD2. This CDR3 is 18 amino acids long. The ends lost 2 bases at V and 0 bases at J; junction bases unmatched: 5. From germline, CDR1 is SGHTA and CDR2 FQGTGA. Written as DNA, the CDR3 is TGTGCCAGCAGCTTACGACTAGCGGGGGTCTACTCCTACAATGAGCAGTTCTTC. As protein: CASSLRLAGVYSYNEQFF.

This clonotype was observed many times. The chain links TRBV4-1 to TRBJ1-2, with a tentative D call TRBD1 (5 bases). This CDR3 is 15 amino acids long. V shed 5 bases and J shed 3 bases, with 16 bases lying between them. CDR1 is MGHRA, CDR2 YSYEKL, per germline. The CDR3 protein is CASSWGEAGHYGYTF. The CDR3, as DNA: TGCGCCAGCAGCTGGGGCGAGGCTGGACACTATGGCTACACCTTC.

This clonotype was picked up a small number of times. The chain links TRBV2 to TRBJ2-4, with D uncertain. Deletions cut 3 bases from V and 0 bases from J, with 6 bases between. This CDR3 is built from 14 residues. CDR1 is SNHLY, CDR2 FYNNEI, per germline. Written as DNA, the CDR3 is TGTGCCAGCAGTGACGCAGGAGCCAAAAACATTCAGTACTTC. Encoded protein: CASSDAGAKNIQYF. Full variable domain (rest looked up from reference TRBV2 and TRBJ2-4): EPEVTQTPSHQVTQMGQEVILRCVPISNHLYFYWYRQILGQKVEFLVSFYNNEISEKSEIFDDQFSVERPDGSNFTLKIRSTKLEDSAMYFCASSDAGAKNIQYFGAGTRLSVL.

The chain uses TRBV20-1 and TRBJ1-1; 9 positions match TRBD1. V was pared by 6 bases and J by 7 bases, with 9 bases of the junction left unmatched. The CDR3 spans 13 residues. Germline CDR1 reads DFQATT; CDR2 reads SNEGSKA (reference sequence). CDR3 DNA: TGCAGTGCCAAGAAACAGGGGGCTGGTGAAGCTTTCTTT. Amino acids: CSAKKQGAGEAFF.

V and J are TRBV7-9 and TRBJ2-3; 8 nucleotides line up with TRBD2. The CDR3 consists of 16 residues. The junction had 6 bases not matched to a gene; V was cut back by 4 bases and J by 0 bases. Per the germline V gene, CDR1 is SEHNR and CDR2 is FQNEAQ (reference sequence). The CDR3 is CASSSSAGASTDTQYF. In nucleotides, the CDR3 is TGTGCCAGCAGCTCCTCAGCGGGGGCAAGCACAGATACGCAGTATTTT.

This CDR3 is CASSYSGAGSPLHF. CDR3 nucleotides: TGTGCCAGCAGTTACTCGGGGGCTGGTTCACCCCTCCACTTT. The V gene is TRBV6-2 or TRBV6-3, the J gene TRBJ1-6; perhaps TRBD1 as D (6 bases). Germline CDR1 MNHEY, CDR2 SVGEGT. Trimming stripped 0 bases from V and 9 bases from J, with 9 bases between. The CDR3 contains 14 residues.

The J gene is TRBJ2-3, the V gene TRBV2; D may be TRBD1 (5 bases). From germline, CDR1 is SNHLY and CDR2 FYNNEI. This CDR3 comprises 12 residues. V lost 6 bases to trimming and J lost 2 bases, with 6 bases between them. The CDR3 nucleotides are TGTGCCAGCAGACAGGACACAGATACGCAGTATTTT. It specifies CASRQDTDTQYF.

The rearrangement joins TRBV5-1 to TRBJ2-7; D is possibly TRBD2 (7 bases). Trimming removed 1 base at V and 3 bases at J, with 23 bases between. CDR3 length: 18 residues. Looked up from germline, CDR1 is SGHRS and CDR2 is YFSETQ. The CDR3 coding sequence is TGCGCCAGCAGCTTGCTGTTTAAGGAGGGGGACTACCTCTACGAGCAGTACTTC. Translation: CASSLLFKEGDYLYEQYF. Looking up the rest from reference TRBV5-1 and TRBJ2-7 gives the full variable domain: KAGVTQTPRYLIKTRGQQVTLSCSPISGHRSVSWYQQTPGQGLQFLFEYFSETQRNKGNFPGRFSGRQFSNSRSEMNVSTLELGDSALYLCASSLLFKEGDYLYEQYFGPGTRLTVT.

This clonotype was found a few times. J is TRBJ2-1 and V is TRBV5-1, with D possibly being TRBD2 (6 bases). The V end lost 0 bases, the J end lost 8 bases, and 12 bases lay between the germline ends. This CDR3 comprises 14 residues. The germline V gene has CDR1 SGHRS and CDR2 YFSETQ. The CDR3 reads CASSLAGSGDEQFF. Here the CDR3 DNA reads TGCGCCAGCAGCTTGGCCGGTAGCGGCGATGAGCAGTTCTTC.

The chain uses TRBV7-2 and TRBJ2-3, with D perhaps TRBD2 (7 bases). The CDR3 has 17 amino acids. Trimming took off 2 bases at V and 2 bases at J, with 17 bases between the two ends. Germline V gives CDR1 SGHTA, CDR2 FQGNSA. The CDR3 spells CASSLSRRGALTDTQYF. CDR3 DNA sequence: TGTGCCAGCAGCTTAAGCAGACGGGGGGCCCTCACAGATACGCAGTATTTT. Full variable domain (outside the CDR3, taken from reference TRBV7-2 and TRBJ2-3): GAGVSQSPSNKVTEKGKDVELRCDPISGHTALYWYRQSLGQGLEFLIYFQGNSAPDKSGLPSDRFSAERTGGSVSTLTIQRTQQEDSAVYLCASSLSRRGALTDTQYFGPGTRLTVL.

This clonotype appeared a few times. The CDR3: CASRKGGSIEPQHF. CDR3 nucleotide sequence: TGCGCCAGCAGAAAAGGGGGTTCGATCGAGCCCCAGCATTTT. V is TRBV5-1 and J is TRBJ1-5; D may be TRBD1 (6 bases). CDR1 SGHRS and CDR2 YFSETQ come from the germline V gene. Trimming shortened V by 5 bases and J by 8 bases, and 17 bases separated the two germline ends. The CDR3 consists of 14 residues.

This clonotype was seen a handful of times. The chain combines TRBV7-2 with TRBJ1-5; D unresolved. There are 14 residues in the CDR3. Germline V lookup: CDR1 SGHTA, CDR2 FQGNSA. V lost 1 base and J 3 bases, leaving 7 bases between the germline ends. The CDR3 loop is CASSLERSNQPQHF. CDR3 nucleotides: TGTGCCAGCAGCTTAGAACGTTCCAATCAGCCCCAGCATTTT.

This clonotype was observed a few times. In DNA, the CDR3 is TGCAGTGCTAGAGATCCTAGCTTGGGGCGAGAGACCCAGTACTTC. Amino acids: CSARDPSLGRETQYF. The chain couples TRBV20-1 to TRBJ2-5, with D perhaps TRBD1 or TRBD2 (5 bases each). The CDR3 is made up of 15 amino acids. Germline V gene lookup returns CDR1 DFQATT and CDR2 SNEGSKA (reference sequence). V was cut by 0 bases and J by 4 bases, with 15 bases left in between.

The J gene is TRBJ2-2, the V gene TRBV5-1; tentative D call: TRBD1 (6 bases). The CDR3 totals 16 residues. The V end was cut by 2 bases, the J end by 3 bases, with 14 bases between. Germline CDR1 and CDR2: SGHRS and YFSETQ. CDR3 region: CASSFARRGYTGELFF. CDR3 coding DNA: TGCGCCAGCAGCTTCGCCCGAAGGGGGTACACCGGGGAGCTGTTTTTT.